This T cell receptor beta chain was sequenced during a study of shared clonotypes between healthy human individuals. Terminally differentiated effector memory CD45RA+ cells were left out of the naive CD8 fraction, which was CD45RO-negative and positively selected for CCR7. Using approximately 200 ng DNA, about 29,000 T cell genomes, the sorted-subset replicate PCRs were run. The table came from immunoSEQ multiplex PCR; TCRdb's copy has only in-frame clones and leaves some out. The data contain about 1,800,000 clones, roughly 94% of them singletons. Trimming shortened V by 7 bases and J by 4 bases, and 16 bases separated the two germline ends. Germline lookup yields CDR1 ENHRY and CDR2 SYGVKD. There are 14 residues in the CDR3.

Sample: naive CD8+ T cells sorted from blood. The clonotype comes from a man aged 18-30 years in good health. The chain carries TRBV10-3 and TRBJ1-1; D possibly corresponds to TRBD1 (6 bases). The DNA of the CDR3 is TGTGCCATCACCGAGGGGGGGGCGGGCACTGAAGCTTTCTTT. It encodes CAITEGGAGTEAFF.